A single sample gave rise to the 8 T cell receptor beta chains below, sequenced in a study of CD8 T cells in ankylosing spondylitis (dated by TCRdb to the late 2010s). The library relied on 5' RACE. TCRdb records Illumina HiSeq 2500 as the sequencer. The public reads were quality trimmed at Q25 with fastp and then assembled into clones with MiXCR by TCRdb, keeping productive beta chains. CDR3 protein sequences are deduplicated, and each keeps its most common genes and DNA. Present in this sample are about 180,000 distinct CDR3 sequences, around a tenth of which were seen just once. In total, the top ten clones hold over 12% of the sample. Sequencing used blood, either unsorted or a sorted T cell fraction (not recorded which). These receptors were collected from a female donor with ankylosing spondylitis or in good health (not recorded which).

There are a few counts of this clonotype. The chain employs TRBV11-3 and TRBJ2-1; 10 positions agree with TRBD1. Trimming removed 0 bases from V and 7 bases from J; junction bases left unmatched: 9. CDR1 and CDR2 from the germline V gene are SGHNT and YENEEA. The CDR3 is 17 residues long. Written as DNA, the CDR3 is TGTGCCAGCAGCTTAGATCTGAGACAGGGGGCTTGGAATGAGCAGTTCTTC. Protein product: CASSLDLRQGAWNEQFF. Combining the CDR3 with reference TRBV11-3 and TRBJ2-1 gives the whole variable domain EAGVVQSPRYKIIEKKQPVAFWCNPISGHNTLYWYLQNLGQGPELLIRYENEEAVDDSQLPKDRFSAERLKGVDSTLKIQPAELGDSAVYLCASSLDLRQGAWNEQFFGPGTRLTVL.

The sample holds a few counts of this clonotype. The V call is TRBV20-1, the J call TRBJ1-4, with 8 bases matching TRBD1. The CDR3 loop spans 15 amino acids. Germline V gene lookup returns CDR1 DFQATT and CDR2 SNEGSKA (reference sequence). The J segment lost 4 bases and the V segment lost 4 bases, leaving 8 bases of the junction unmatched. CDR3 loop: CSAMDRVVGNEKLFF. For the CDR3, the DNA is TGCAGTGCTATGGACAGGGTGGTGGGTAATGAAAAACTGTTTTTT.

This clonotype was picked up many times. V usage is TRBV27 and J usage is TRBJ2-1; 7 bases agree with TRBD2. Germline lookup yields CDR1 MNHEY and CDR2 SMNVEV (reference sequence). V was pared by 2 bases and J by 7 bases, with 8 bases of the junction left unmatched. The CDR3 contains 15 residues. The CDR3 coding sequence is TGTGCCAGCAGTTTAGGGTCGGGAGGTAAGAATGAGCAGTTCTTC. This gives the protein CASSLGSGGKNEQFF.

This clonotype was seen ten or more times. V and J are TRBV9 and TRBJ2-1; D gene ambiguous. Per the germline V gene, CDR1 is SGDLS and CDR2 is YYNGEE. The CDR3 extends over 15 amino acids. V was pared by 0 bases and J by 1 base, with 8 bases between. CDR3 in amino acids: CASSVEGDSYNEQFF. The CDR3 DNA reads as TGTGCCAGCAGCGTAGAGGGTGATTCCTACAATGAGCAGTTCTTC.

This clonotype was recorded a few times. The chain carries TRBV11-2 and TRBJ2-7, with a tentative D call TRBD2 (6 bases). Deletions cut 0 bases from V and 2 bases from J, with 17 bases between. This CDR3 comprises 17 residues. In germline, CDR1 is SGHAT, CDR2 FQNNGV. CDR3 DNA sequence: TGTGCCAGCAGCTTAGATTCCTCGGGAGCGCCTCCCTACGAGCAGTACTTC. Protein sequence: CASSLDSSGAPPYEQYF.

This clonotype was detected many times. The chain uses TRBV4-1 and TRBJ2-1, with a weak D call TRBD2 (5 bases). Germline V gives CDR1 MGHRA, CDR2 YSYEKL. This CDR3 contains 14 residues. V shed 1 base and J shed 6 bases, with 10 bases lying between them. CDR3 loop: CASSQVPGINEQFF. In DNA form, the CDR3 reads TGCGCCAGCAGCCAAGTTCCCGGGATCAATGAGCAGTTCTTC.

The gene calls are TRBV25-1 and TRBJ1-1; D unresolved. Looked up from germline, CDR1 is MGHDK and CDR2 is SYGVNS. V dropped 2 bases and J dropped 6 bases, with 13 bases sitting between them. This CDR3 has 14 residues. The CDR3 DNA reads as TGTGCCAGCAGTGAAACGGGTGGGAGGTCTGAAGCTTTCTTT. Protein product: CASSETGGRSEAFF.

Concerning this clonotype itself: One end of the junction varies from germline; a read error may be responsible. The V call is TRBV24-1, the J call TRBJ1-2; D may be TRBD1 (6 bases). The CDR3 runs to 10 residues. CDR1 KGHDR and CDR2 SFDVKD come from the germline V gene. The CDR3 coding sequence is TGTGCCACCAGTGATCCCAGGGGCCCCTTC. It specifies CATSDPRGPF.